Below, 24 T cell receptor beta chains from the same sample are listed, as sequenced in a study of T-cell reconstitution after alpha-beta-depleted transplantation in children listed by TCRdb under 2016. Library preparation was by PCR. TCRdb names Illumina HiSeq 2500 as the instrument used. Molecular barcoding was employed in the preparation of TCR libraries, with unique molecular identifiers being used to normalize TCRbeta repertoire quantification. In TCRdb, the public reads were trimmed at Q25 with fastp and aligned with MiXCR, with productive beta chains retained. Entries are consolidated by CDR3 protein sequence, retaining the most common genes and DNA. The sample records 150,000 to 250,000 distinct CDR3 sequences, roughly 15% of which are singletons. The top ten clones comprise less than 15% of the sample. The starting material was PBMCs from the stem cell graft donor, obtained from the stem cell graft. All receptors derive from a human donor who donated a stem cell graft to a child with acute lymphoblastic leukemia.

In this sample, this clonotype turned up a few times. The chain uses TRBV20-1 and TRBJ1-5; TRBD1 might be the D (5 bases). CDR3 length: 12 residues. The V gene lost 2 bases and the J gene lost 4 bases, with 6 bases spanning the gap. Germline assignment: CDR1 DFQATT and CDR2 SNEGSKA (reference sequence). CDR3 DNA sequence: TGCAGTGCTAGACAGGGAAATCAGCCCCAGCATTTT. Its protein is CSARQGNQPQHF.

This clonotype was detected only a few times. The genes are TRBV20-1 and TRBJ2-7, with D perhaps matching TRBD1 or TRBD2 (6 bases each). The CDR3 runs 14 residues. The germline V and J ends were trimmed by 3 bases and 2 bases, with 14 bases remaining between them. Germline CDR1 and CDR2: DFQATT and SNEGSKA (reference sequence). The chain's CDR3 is CSASSGAATYEQYF. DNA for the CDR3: TGCAGTGCTAGCTCGGGGGCGGCTACCTACGAGCAGTACTTC.

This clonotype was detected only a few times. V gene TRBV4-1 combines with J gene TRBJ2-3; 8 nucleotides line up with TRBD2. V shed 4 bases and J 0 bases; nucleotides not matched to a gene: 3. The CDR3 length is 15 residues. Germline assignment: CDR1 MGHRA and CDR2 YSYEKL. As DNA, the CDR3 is TGCGCCAGCAGCCTACGGGGGGGGAGCACAGATACGCAGTATTTT. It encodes CASSLRGGSTDTQYF.

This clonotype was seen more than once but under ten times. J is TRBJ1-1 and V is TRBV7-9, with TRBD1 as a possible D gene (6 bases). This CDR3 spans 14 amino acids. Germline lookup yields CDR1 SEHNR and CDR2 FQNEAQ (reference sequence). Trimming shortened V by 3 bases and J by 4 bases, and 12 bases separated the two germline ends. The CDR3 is CASSFGTHATEAFF. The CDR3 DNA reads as TGTGCCAGCAGCTTCGGGACACACGCCACTGAAGCTTTCTTT.

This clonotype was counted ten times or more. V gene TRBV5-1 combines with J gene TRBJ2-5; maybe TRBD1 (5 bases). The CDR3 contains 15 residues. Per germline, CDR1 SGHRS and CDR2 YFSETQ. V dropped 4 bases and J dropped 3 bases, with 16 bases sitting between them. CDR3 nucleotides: TGCGCCAGCAGCGGAAAGCAGGGATCTAAAGAGACCCAGTACTTC. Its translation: CASSGKQGSKETQYF.

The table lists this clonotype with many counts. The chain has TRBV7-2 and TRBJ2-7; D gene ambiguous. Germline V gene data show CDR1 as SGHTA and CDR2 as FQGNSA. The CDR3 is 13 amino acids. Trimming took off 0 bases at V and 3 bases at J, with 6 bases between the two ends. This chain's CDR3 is CASSLARGYEQYF. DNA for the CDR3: TGTGCCAGCAGCTTAGCTCGAGGCTACGAGCAGTACTTC.

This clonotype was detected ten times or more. The CDR3 nucleotides are TGCGCCAGCAGCCAAGGACTAGACTACAATGAGCAGTTCTTC. Its protein product is CASSQGLDYNEQFF. The chain couples TRBV5-1 to TRBJ2-1; 7 bases are a match to TRBD2. V gave up 4 bases and J gave up 3 bases; unmatched junction bases: 4. Per the germline V gene, CDR1 is SGHRS and CDR2 is YFSETQ. CDR3 length: 14 residues.

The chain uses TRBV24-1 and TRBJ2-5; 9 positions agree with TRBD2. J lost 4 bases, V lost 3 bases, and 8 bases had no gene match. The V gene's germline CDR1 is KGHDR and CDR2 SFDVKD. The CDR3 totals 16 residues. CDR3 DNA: TGTGCCACCAGTGATCCCCGTGCGGGAGGGCCAGAGACCCAGTACTTC. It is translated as CATSDPRAGGPETQYF.

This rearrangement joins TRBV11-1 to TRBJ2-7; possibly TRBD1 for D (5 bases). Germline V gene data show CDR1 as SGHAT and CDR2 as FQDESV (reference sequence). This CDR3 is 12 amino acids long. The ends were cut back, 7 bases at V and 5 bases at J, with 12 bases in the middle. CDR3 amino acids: CASIGRADEQYF. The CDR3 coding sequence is TGTGCCAGCATCGGCAGGGCGGACGAGCAGTACTTC.

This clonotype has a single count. Here the CDR3 DNA reads TGTGCCAGCAGCTTAGCGGGAGTAGACGAGCAGTACTTC. It is translated as CASSLAGVDEQYF. This chain connects TRBV7-9 to TRBJ2-7; D is perhaps TRBD2 (5 bases). The germline gives CDR1 SEHNR, CDR2 FQNEAQ (reference sequence). V lost 0 bases and J lost 5, with 8 bases in between. CDR3 size: 13 residues.

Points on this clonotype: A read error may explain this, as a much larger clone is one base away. The CDR3 here is CASSDHRGGYAQYF. The CDR3 coding sequence is TGTGCCAGCAGTGACCACAGGGGGGGCTACGCGCAGTACTTC. This chain uses TRBV12-3 or TRBV12-4 with TRBJ2-7; a weak D match, TRBD1 (8 bases). The CDR3 extends over 14 amino acids.

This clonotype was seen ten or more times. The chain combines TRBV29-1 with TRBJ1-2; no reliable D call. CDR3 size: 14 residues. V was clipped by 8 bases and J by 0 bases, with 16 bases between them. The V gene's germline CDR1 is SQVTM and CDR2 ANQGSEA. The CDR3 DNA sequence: TGCAGCCCACTCCCGCTCATCCCTAACTATGGCTACACCTTC. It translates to CSPLPLIPNYGYTF. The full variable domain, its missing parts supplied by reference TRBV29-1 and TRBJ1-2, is SAVISQKPSRDICQRGTSLTIQCQVDSQVTMMFWYRQQPGQSLTLIATANQGSEATYESGFVIDKFPISRPNLTFSTLTVSNMSPEDSSIYLCSPLPLIPNYGYTFGSGTRLTVV.

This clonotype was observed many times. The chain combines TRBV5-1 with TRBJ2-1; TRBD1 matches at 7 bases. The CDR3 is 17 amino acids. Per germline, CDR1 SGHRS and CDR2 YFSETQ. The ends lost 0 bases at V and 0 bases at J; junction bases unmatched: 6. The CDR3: CASSLGGQGDSYNEQFF. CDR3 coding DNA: TGCGCCAGCAGCTTGGGTGGGCAGGGGGACTCCTACAATGAGCAGTTCTTC.

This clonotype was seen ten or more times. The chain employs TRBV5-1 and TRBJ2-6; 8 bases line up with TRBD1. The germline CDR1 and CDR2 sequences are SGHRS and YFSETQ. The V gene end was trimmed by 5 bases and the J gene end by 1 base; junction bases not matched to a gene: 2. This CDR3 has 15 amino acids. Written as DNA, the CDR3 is TGCGCCAGCAGTCGGACAGGGTCTGGGGCCAACGTCCTGACTTTC. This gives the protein CASSRTGSGANVLTF. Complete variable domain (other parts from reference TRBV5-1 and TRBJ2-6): KAGVTQTPRYLIKTRGQQVTLSCSPISGHRSVSWYQQTPGQGLQFLFEYFSETQRNKGNFPGRFSGRQFSNSRSEMNVSTLELGDSALYLCASSRTGSGANVLTFGAGSRLTVL.

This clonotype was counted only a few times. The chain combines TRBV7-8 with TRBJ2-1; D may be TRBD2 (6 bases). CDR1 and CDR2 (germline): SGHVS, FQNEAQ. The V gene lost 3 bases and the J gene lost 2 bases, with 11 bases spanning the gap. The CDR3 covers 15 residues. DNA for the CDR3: TGTGCCAGCAGCTTCCGGACTAACCCCTACAATGAGCAGTTCTTC. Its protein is CASSFRTNPYNEQFF.

CDR3 sequence reads: CASSSQGLAPNEQFF. The DNA for the CDR3 is TGCGCCAGCAGCTCTCAAGGACTAGCACCGAATGAGCAGTTCTTC. This chain joins TRBV5-1 and TRBJ2-1; 8 nucleotides align to TRBD2. Trimming cost V 3 bases and J 7 bases; bases outside gene matches: 9. Germline V gives CDR1 SGHRS, CDR2 YFSETQ. There are 15 residues in the CDR3.

Written as DNA, the CDR3 is TGTGCCAGCAGTGAAGGTTCTTGGACCGAGGGATTGACTGAAGCTTTCTTT. As protein: CASSEGSWTEGLTEAFF. The gene calls are TRBV6-1 and TRBJ1-1; D unclear. CDR1 and CDR2 from the germline V gene are MNHNS and SASEGT. The CDR3 runs 17 residues. Trimming shortened V by 1 base and J by 5 bases, and 20 bases separated the two germline ends.

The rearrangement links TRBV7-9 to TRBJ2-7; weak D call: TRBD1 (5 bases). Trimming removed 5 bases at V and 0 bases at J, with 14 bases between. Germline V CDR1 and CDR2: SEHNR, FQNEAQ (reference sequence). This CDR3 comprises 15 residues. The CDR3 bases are TGTGCCAGCAGCCGACCTAGGGGTAACTCCTACGAGCAGTACTTC. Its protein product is CASSRPRGNSYEQYF. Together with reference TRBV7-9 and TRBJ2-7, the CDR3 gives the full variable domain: DTGVSQNPRHKITKRGQNVTFRCDPISEHNRLYWYRQTLGQGPEFLTYFQNEAQLEKSRLLSDRFSAERPKGSFSTLEIQRTEQGDSAMYLCASSRPRGNSYEQYFGPGTRLTVT.

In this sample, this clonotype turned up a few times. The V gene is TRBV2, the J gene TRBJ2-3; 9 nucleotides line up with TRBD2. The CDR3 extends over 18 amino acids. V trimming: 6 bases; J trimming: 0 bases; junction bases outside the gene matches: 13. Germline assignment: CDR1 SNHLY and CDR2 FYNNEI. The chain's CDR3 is CASRGLKGTSLSTDTQYF. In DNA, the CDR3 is TGTGCCAGCAGGGGACTGAAAGGGACTAGCCTAAGCACAGATACGCAGTATTTT.

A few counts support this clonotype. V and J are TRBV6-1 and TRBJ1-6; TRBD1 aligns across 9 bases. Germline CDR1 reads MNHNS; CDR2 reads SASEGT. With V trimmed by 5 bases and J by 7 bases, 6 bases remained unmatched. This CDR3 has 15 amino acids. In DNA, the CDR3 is TGTGCCAGCAGTAAGACAGGGGGGACAAATTCACCCCTCCACTTT. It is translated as CASSKTGGTNSPLHF.

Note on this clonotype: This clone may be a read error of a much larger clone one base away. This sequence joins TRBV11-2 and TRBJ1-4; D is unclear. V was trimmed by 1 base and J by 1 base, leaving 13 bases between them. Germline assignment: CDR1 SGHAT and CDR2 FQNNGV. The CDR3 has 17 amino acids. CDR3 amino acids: CASSLAPVSVTNEKLFF. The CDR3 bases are TGTGCCAGCAGCTTAGCACCAGTCTCTGTAACTAATGAAAAACTGTTTTTT. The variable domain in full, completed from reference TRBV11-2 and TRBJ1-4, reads EAGVAQSPRYKIIEKRQSVAFWCNPISGHATLYWYQQILGQGPKLLIQFQNNGVVDDSQLPKDRFSAERLKGVDSTLKIQPAKLEDSAVYLCASSLAPVSVTNEKLFFGSGTQLSVL.

CDR3 amino acids: CASSLAGWQHSGNTIYF. The CDR3 DNA follows: TGTGCCAGCAGCTTAGCCGGTTGGCAGCACTCTGGAAACACCATATATTTT. The chain joins TRBV7-9 to TRBJ1-3; no firm D call. The CDR3 contains 17 residues. CDR1 is SEHNR and CDR2 is FQNEAQ in the germline V gene (reference sequence). V was cut by 0 bases and J by 0 bases, with 12 bases left in between.

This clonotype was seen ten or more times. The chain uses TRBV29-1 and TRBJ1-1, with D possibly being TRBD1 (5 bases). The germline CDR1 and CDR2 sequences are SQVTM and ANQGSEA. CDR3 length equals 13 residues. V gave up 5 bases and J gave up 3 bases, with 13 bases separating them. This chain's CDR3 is CSVSTARDTEAFF. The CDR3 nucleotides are TGCAGCGTTTCGACAGCAAGGGACACTGAAGCTTTCTTT.

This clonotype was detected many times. The DNA of the CDR3 is TGTGCCAGCAGCTTGGTACCGACGTACCAAGAGACCCAGTACTTC. Protein sequence: CASSLVPTYQETQYF. The chain is built from TRBV5-5 and TRBJ2-5, with no clear D. Looked up from germline, CDR1 is SGHKS and CDR2 is YYEKEE (reference sequence). Trimming removed 0 bases at V and 0 bases at J, with 9 bases between. CDR3 length: 15 residues.